These 26 T cell receptor beta chains came from one sample sequenced in a study of identical twins. TCRdb passed the 5' RACE reads through MiXCR, listing each CDR3 protein once. The repertoire consists of around 490,000 distinct CDR3 sequences, with over 12% occurring once and the leading ten covering less than 0.5%. The same sample was also studied in work on yellow fever vaccine responses in identical twins.

Sequenced material: CD4+ T cells sorted from blood. These receptors were collected from a woman aged 18-29 years in good health.

This clonotype has a count of ten or more. This chain connects TRBV5-1 to TRBJ1-2; D is undetermined. Per the germline V gene, CDR1 is SGHRS and CDR2 is YFSETQ. This CDR3 region has 13 residues. V was shortened by 3 bases and J by 1 base, with 7 bases between the two germline ends. The CDR3 DNA is TGCGCCAGCAGCTCGGAACTTAACTATGGCTACACCTTC. Translated, it gives CASSSELNYGYTF.

This rearrangement joins TRBV6-2 or TRBV6-3 to TRBJ2-7, with a tentative D call TRBD2 (5 bases). Germline V gives CDR1 MNHEY, CDR2 SVGEGT. CDR3 length equals 14 residues. V shed 6 bases and J shed 4 bases, with 16 bases lying between them. CDR3 DNA sequence: TGTGCCAGCAGGATCCGGGATCACCGTTACGAGCAGTACTTC. Encoded protein: CASRIRDHRYEQYF.

The chain carries TRBV6-5 and TRBJ1-1; maybe TRBD1 (5 bases). Trimming took 2 bases from V and 0 from J, leaving 10 bases between them. From germline, CDR1 is MNHEY and CDR2 SVGAGI. The CDR3 spans 15 residues. The CDR3 nucleotides are TGTGCCAGCAGTTACGCCTCGGGGCTGAACACTGAAGCTTTCTTT. This gives the protein CASSYASGLNTEAFF.

This rearrangement joins TRBV24-1 to TRBJ2-3, with a tentative D call TRBD1 (5 bases). The CDR3 length is 13 residues. V lost 9 bases to trimming and J lost 2 bases, with 11 bases between them. Looked up from germline, CDR1 is KGHDR and CDR2 is SFDVKD. Written as DNA, the CDR3 is TGTGCCACCGCCAGGGAAGCCACAGATACGCAGTATTTT. This gives the protein CATAREATDTQYF.

The chain carries TRBV20-1 and TRBJ1-2, with 10 bases fitting TRBD1. V was pared by 6 bases and J by 6 bases, with 10 bases of the junction left unmatched. The CDR3 length is 14 residues. The V gene's germline CDR1 is DFQATT and CDR2 SNEGSKA (reference sequence). In nucleotides, the CDR3 is TGCAGTGCCATCCGGGGACAGGGGACCAATGGCTACACCTTC. Its protein product is CSAIRGQGTNGYTF.

In this sample, this clonotype turned up a few times. CDR3 in amino acids: CASSKTGDRGELFF. The CDR3 nucleotides read TGCGCCAGCAGCAAGACAGGGGATCGGGGGGAGCTGTTTTTT. This chain uses TRBV5-1 with TRBJ2-2; 8 nucleotides agree with TRBD1. CDR1 and CDR2 from the germline V gene are SGHRS and YFSETQ. This CDR3 spans 14 amino acids. Losses at the gene ends were 4 bases for V and 8 bases for J; bases not matched to a gene: 7.

This clonotype was found many times. This sequence joins TRBV12-3 or TRBV12-4 and TRBJ2-1, with D perhaps matching TRBD2 (6 bases). The CDR3 spans 14 residues. The V end lost 3 bases, the J end lost 5 bases, and 11 bases lay between the germline ends. CDR3 sequence: CASSLGEVDNEQFF. In DNA, the CDR3 is TGTGCCAGCAGTTTGGGGGAGGTGGACAATGAGCAGTTCTTC.

The chain recombines TRBV28 with TRBJ2-7; 9 bases are shared with TRBD1. The CDR3 is 15 residues long. CDR1 and CDR2 (germline): MDHEN, SYDVKM. J gave up 2 bases and V 6 bases, and 8 bases lay outside the gene matches. The CDR3, as DNA: TGTGCCAGCAGCGCCGGGACAGGGAGGACCTACGAGCAGTACGTC. It encodes CASSAGTGRTYEQYV.

The sample holds a few counts of this clonotype. J is TRBJ2-1 and V is TRBV27; D is undetermined. This CDR3 contains 18 residues. The V gene lost 6 bases and the J gene lost 0 bases, with 21 bases spanning the gap. CDR1 MNHEY and CDR2 SMNVEV come from the germline V gene (reference sequence). CDR3 amino acids: CASRIQHNTAPSYNEQFF. The DNA of the CDR3 is TGTGCCAGCAGGATTCAACACAACACCGCCCCCTCCTACAATGAGCAGTTCTTC.

This clonotype came up a few times. This chain uses TRBV10-3 with TRBJ2-1; D remains unclear. CDR1 and CDR2 (germline): ENHRY, SYGVKD. V was trimmed by 2 bases and J by 6 bases, leaving 11 bases between them. The CDR3 is 14 amino acids. As DNA, the CDR3 is TGTGCCATCAGTGAGGTTTCGGATGGCAATGAGCAGTTCTTC. Translation: CAISEVSDGNEQFF.

This clonotype was counted a few times. The chain joins TRBV2 to TRBJ2-1; 10 nucleotides match TRBD2. V gave up 6 bases and J gave up 5 bases; unmatched junction bases: 7. Looked up from germline, CDR1 is SNHLY and CDR2 is FYNNEI. This CDR3 contains 15 residues. The CDR3 is CASRVGTSADNEQFF. DNA of the CDR3: TGTGCCAGCAGAGTTGGGACTAGCGCAGACAATGAGCAGTTCTTC.

The CDR3 nucleotides read TGCAGTGCTGTCCGGACCTACGAGCAGTACTTC. It translates to CSAVRTYEQYF. V is TRBV20-1 and J is TRBJ2-7, with D unclear. Trimming stripped 5 bases from V and 2 bases from J, with 7 bases between. Germline CDR1 and CDR2: DFQATT and SNEGSKA (reference sequence). This CDR3 region has 11 residues.

This clonotype was seen ten or more times. The chain employs TRBV12-3 or TRBV12-4 and TRBJ1-5; D possibly corresponds to TRBD1 (6 bases). The CDR3 sequence is 14 residues long. Trimming stripped 2 bases from V and 4 bases from J, with 9 bases between. CDR3: CASSLLGQNQPQHF. The CDR3 nucleotides are TGTGCCAGCAGTTTATTAGGACAGAATCAGCCCCAGCATTTT.

V and J are TRBV15 and TRBJ2-7; maybe TRBD2 (5 bases). Trimming shortened V by 4 bases and J by 4 bases, and 14 bases separated the two germline ends. Germline V lookup: CDR1 LNHNV, CDR2 YYDKDF (reference sequence). The CDR3 loop spans 14 amino acids. CDR3 protein: CATSIDYLDYEQYF. CDR3 nucleotide sequence: TGTGCCACCAGCATAGACTACCTAGATTACGAGCAGTACTTC.

A few counts support this clonotype. The gene calls are TRBV9 and TRBJ2-7; no clear D gene. Germline V gene lookup returns CDR1 SGDLS and CDR2 YYNGEE. Trimming removed 4 bases from V and 1 base from J, with 21 bases in between. This CDR3 region has 17 residues. The DNA of the CDR3 is TGTGCCAGCAGCCCCACCAAGGGCAGACCCTATTCCTACGAGCAGTACTTC. It yields the protein CASSPTKGRPYSYEQYF.

This clonotype was detected only a few times. The chain recombines TRBV10-3 with TRBJ2-1, with 7 bases lining up with TRBD2. The CDR3 contains 13 residues. Looked up from germline, CDR1 is ENHRY and CDR2 is SYGVKD. The trim removed 6 bases at V and 9 bases at J, leaving 8 bases unmatched. For the CDR3, the DNA is TGTGCCATCAGCGCGGGGGTCTCGAGTGAGCAGTTCTTC. It specifies CAISAGVSSEQFF.

The rearrangement joins TRBV25-1 to TRBJ2-3; 7 bases align to TRBD2. The J segment lost 4 bases and the V segment lost 6 bases, leaving 10 bases of the junction unmatched. CDR3 length equals 15 residues. Germline V lookup: CDR1 MGHDK, CDR2 SYGVNS. The CDR3 DNA reads TGTGCCAGCAGCACCGGGACTAACGGCCCAGATACGCAGTATTTT. Protein product: CASSTGTNGPDTQYF.

This clonotype has just a few counts. The genes are TRBV18 and TRBJ2-7; D remains ambiguous. Trimming removed 3 bases at V and 1 base at J, with 7 bases between. From germline, CDR1 is KGHSH and CDR2 LQKENI. This CDR3 is built from 13 residues. The CDR3 DNA reads as TGTGCCAGCTCACCCATGGCTTCCTACGAGCAGTACGTC. This translates into CASSPMASYEQYV.

This clonotype was found a few times. The chain combines TRBV20-1 with TRBJ2-3; 7 bases agree with TRBD1. This CDR3 region has 16 residues. J was trimmed by 4 bases and V by 2 bases; bases with no gene match: 12. The germline V gene has CDR1 DFQATT and CDR2 SNEGSKA (reference sequence). The DNA for the CDR3 is TGCAGTGCTAGACCTAGACAGGGTGAGGGGGCAGATACGCAGTATTTT. Amino acid sequence: CSARPRQGEGADTQYF.

V and J are TRBV20-1 and TRBJ2-7; D gene unclear. Germline CDR1 reads DFQATT; CDR2 reads SNEGSKA (reference sequence). Trimming removed 6 bases from V and 0 bases from J, with 9 bases in between. The CDR3 consists of 12 residues. CDR3 loop: CSAAMGSYEQYF. CDR3 bases: TGCAGTGCCGCGATGGGCTCCTACGAGCAGTACTTC.

V gene TRBV5-1 combines with J gene TRBJ1-2; TRBD1 matches 7 bases. Germline V gene sequence: CDR1 SGHRS, CDR2 YFSETQ. The CDR3 loop spans 15 amino acids. With 2 bases clipped from V and 2 bases from J, the junction kept 6 bases outside the gene matches. The CDR3 sequence: CASSFSTGSNYGYTF. The DNA for the CDR3 is TGCGCCAGCAGCTTTTCGACAGGGTCCAACTATGGCTACACCTTC.

The DNA of the CDR3 is TGCAGTGCTAGCTTACAGGAGATCACAGATACGCAGTATTTT. It is translated as CSASLQEITDTQYF. The J gene is TRBJ2-3, the V gene TRBV20-1; D is perhaps TRBD1 (5 bases). The CDR3 runs 14 residues. V lost 3 bases and J lost 2, with 12 bases in between. Germline CDR1 reads DFQATT; CDR2 reads SNEGSKA (reference sequence).

The table lists this clonotype with a few counts. J is TRBJ2-2 and V is TRBV7-9; TRBD1 matches at 7 bases. V gave up 5 bases and J gave up 0 bases; unmatched junction bases: 6. Germline V gives CDR1 SEHNR, CDR2 FQNEAQ (reference sequence). CDR3 length equals 16 residues. The DNA of the CDR3 is TGTGCCAGCAGCCCCCGGGACAGAACGAACACCGGGGAGCTGTTTTTT. The encoded protein is CASSPRDRTNTGELFF. The full variable domain, rest sourced from reference TRBV7-9 and TRBJ2-2, is DTGVSQNPRHKITKRGQNVTFRCDPISEHNRLYWYRQTLGQGPEFLTYFQNEAQLEKSRLLSDRFSAERPKGSFSTLEIQRTEQGDSAMYLCASSPRDRTNTGELFFGEGSRLTVL.

In its sample, this clonotype was seen a few times. The CDR3 nucleotides are TGTGCCAGCAGTCTCCGGACTAGCGGGATTTACGAGCAGTACTTC. Its translation: CASSLRTSGIYEQYF. The chain uses TRBV7-8 and TRBJ2-7; TRBD2 aligns across 12 bases. The CDR3 covers 15 residues. Trimming at V came to 6 bases and at J to 4 bases, leaving 7 bases not matched to a gene. Germline assignment: CDR1 SGHVS and CDR2 FQNEAQ.

This clonotype has just a few counts. The chain combines TRBV7-2 with TRBJ2-7; 11 bases are shared with TRBD2. V lost 3 bases to trimming and J lost 7 bases; unmatched junction nucleotides: 5. CDR1 is SGHTA, CDR2 FQGNSA, per germline. The CDR3 spans 14 residues. The CDR3 is CASSFLAGGGEQYF. The CDR3, as DNA: TGTGCCAGCAGCTTCCTAGCGGGAGGTGGTGAGCAGTACTTC.

This clonotype occurred a few times. The chain uses TRBV5-4 and TRBJ1-1; D gene unclear. This CDR3 has 13 amino acids. V was pared by 4 bases and J by 4 bases, with 11 bases between. Germline lookup yields CDR1 SGHNT and CDR2 YYREEE (reference sequence). The chain's CDR3 is CASSISYGTEAFF. For the CDR3, the DNA is TGTGCCAGCAGCATTTCTTACGGCACTGAAGCTTTCTTT.